This T cell receptor (beta chain) came from a study of blood T cell repertoires in COVID-19. Germline V lookup: CDR1 MNHEY, CDR2 SVGAGI. The CDR3 is 14 amino acids. Trimming at V came to 8 bases and at J to 4 bases, leaving 10 bases not matched to a gene. As handled by the study authors: By means of reference gene primer amplification, nucleated cell counts were estimated. Repertoires were generated with immunoSEQ multiplex PCR, while TCRdb's copy carries only in-frame clones and drops some. For V, J and clone size, that table is used; D and trimming come from the DNA. The repertoire holds approximately 110,000 clones, 81% seen once, with roughly two fifths in the top ten.

Sequenced sample: peripheral blood. V gene TRBV6-5 combines with J gene TRBJ2-5, with 7 positions matching TRBD2. The source of this sequence is a man older than 75 with acute or convalescent COVID-19. The CDR3 DNA reads as TGTGCCAGCCGGGGGAGGGTGAATTTAGAGACCCAGTACTTC. Its translation is CASRGRVNLETQYF.